These 6 T cell receptor beta chains came from one sample sequenced in a study of CD8 T cells in ankylosing spondylitis. TCRdb analysed the 5' RACE reads with MiXCR anew, one entry per CDR3 protein. The sample holds 200,000 or so distinct CDR3 sequences, about a quarter seen once. Sequenced material: blood, either unsorted or a sorted T cell fraction (not recorded which). The receptors originated from a male donor with ankylosing spondylitis or in good health (not recorded which).

This clonotype has more than one count but fewer than ten. The chain uses TRBV9 and TRBJ2-1; no definite D call. V lost 0 bases and J 5 bases, leaving 9 bases between the germline ends. This CDR3 spans 14 amino acids. CDR1 is SGDLS and CDR2 is YYNGEE in the germline V gene. The CDR3 sequence is CASSVAPGNNEQFF. The CDR3 coding sequence is TGTGCCAGCAGCGTAGCCCCAGGAAACAATGAGCAGTTCTTC.

This chain links TRBV7-2 with TRBJ2-3, with TRBD1 matching over 7 bases. J was trimmed by 0 bases and V by 5 bases; bases with no gene match: 5. The CDR3 consists of 15 residues. Germline CDR1 is SGHTA and CDR2 is FQGNSA. The CDR3 here is CASSPPGQSTDTQYF. The CDR3 DNA reads TGTGCCAGCAGCCCTCCGGGACAGAGCACAGATACGCAGTATTTT.

This clonotype was seen more than once but under ten times. This chain joins TRBV6-1 and TRBJ2-3; D is uncertain. V lost 7 bases, J lost 4 bases, and 21 bases lay in between. Germline assignment: CDR1 MNHNS and CDR2 SASEGT. This CDR3 contains 16 residues. The CDR3 protein is CASTPARSLTADTQYF. The CDR3 DNA reads as TGTGCCAGCACCCCGGCCAGGAGCTTAACCGCAGATACGCAGTATTTT.

This clonotype was counted a few times. The gene calls are TRBV20-1 and TRBJ2-2, with 7 nucleotides matching TRBD1. V lost 4 bases, J lost 2 bases, and 4 bases stayed unmatched. The germline V gene encodes CDR1 DFQATT and CDR2 SNEGSKA (reference sequence). The CDR3 covers 14 residues. This CDR3 is CSAIGTVNTGELFF. CDR3 in DNA: TGCAGTGCTATAGGGACAGTTAACACCGGGGAGCTGTTTTTT.

The chain carries TRBV4-2 and TRBJ2-1; TRBD1 agrees at 8 bases. Germline V gene lookup returns CDR1 LGHNA and CDR2 YNFKEQ. This CDR3 spans 15 amino acids. After removal of 5 bases from V and 2 bases from J, the junction contained 5 bases not matched to a gene. The CDR3 bases are TGTGCCAGCAGCGCACAGGGGGATGCCTACAATGAGCAGTTCTTC. This codes for CASSAQGDAYNEQFF.

In regard to this clonotype: A much larger clone lies a single base off, so this may be a read error. CDR3 DNA: TGTGCCAGCAGCTTACCCGGGACAGAGGTCTCTGGCTACACCTTC. Protein product: CASSLPGTEVSGYTF. The chain couples TRBV7-3 to TRBJ1-2, with 7 positions matching TRBD1. Germline values: CDR1 SGHTA, CDR2 FQGTGA. The CDR3 runs to 15 residues. Trimming removed 2 bases from V and 7 bases from J; junction bases left unmatched: 10.